In its sample, the clone carrying this T cell receptor (beta chain) was seen a few times. Related graft donors supplied nonmyeloablative bone marrow transplants, and mixed chimerism was transient. This sample was included in a study of Tregs in tolerant kidney transplant recipients. Produced via immunoSEQ multiplex PCR; TCRdb's table is partial and in-frame only. The sample has about 81,000 clones, 90% to 95% seen once; the top ten hold around 1.5%. The CDR3 runs to 14 residues. Trimming stripped 5 bases from V and 8 bases from J, with 15 bases between. Germline V gene sequence: CDR1 LNHDA, CDR2 SQIVND (reference sequence).

This receptor was taken from a human patient who received a combined kidney and bone marrow transplant. These T cells may partly come from the graft donor. The chain joins TRBV19 to TRBJ1-4; perhaps TRBD1 as D (5 bases). The material was CD4+ T cells from blood (PBMCs), obtained 24 months after the transplant. This CDR3 is CASSPQGDREKLFF. CDR3 DNA sequence: TGTGCCAGTAGTCCTCAGGGCGATAGAGAAAAACTGTTTTTT.